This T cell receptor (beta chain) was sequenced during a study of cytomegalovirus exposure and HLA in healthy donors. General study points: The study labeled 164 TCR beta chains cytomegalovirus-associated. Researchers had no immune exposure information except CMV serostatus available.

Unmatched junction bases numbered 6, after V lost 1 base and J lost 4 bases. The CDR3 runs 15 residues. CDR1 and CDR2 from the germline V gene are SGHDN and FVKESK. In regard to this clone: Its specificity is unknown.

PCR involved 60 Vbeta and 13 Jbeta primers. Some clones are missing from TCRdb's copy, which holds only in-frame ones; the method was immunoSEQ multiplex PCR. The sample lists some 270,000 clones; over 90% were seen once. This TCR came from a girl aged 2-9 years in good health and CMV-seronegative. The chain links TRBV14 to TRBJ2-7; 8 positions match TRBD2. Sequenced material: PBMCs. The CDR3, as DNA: TGTGCCAGCAGCCAAGGAGCGGGAGCTTCATACGAGCAGTACTTC. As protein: CASSQGAGASYEQYF.